A single sample is the source of the 14 T cell receptor beta chains below, sequenced in a study of T cells in Graves' hyperthyroidism and ophthalmopathy. TCR beta CDR3 sequences were amplified from RNA transcripts. TCR CDR3 regions were first amplified by RT-PCR with HTBI primers. Using its own MiXCR run on the multiplex PCR reads, TCRdb lists one record per CDR3 protein. Counted here are 600,000 to 650,000 distinct CDR3 sequences, 20% occurring once; the ten biggest clones make up around a third. The sequenced sample was blood. The source of these receptors is a man under 40 with Graves' ophthalmopathy.

Comments on this clonotype: One end of the junction does not line up with germline, which may come from a read error. This chain joins TRBV18 and TRBJ2-5, with 8 bases lining up with TRBD1. The CDR3 has 14 residues. Germline values: CDR1 KGHSH, CDR2 LQKENI. The CDR3 protein is CASSPGTAGGYTNF. The DNA of the CDR3 is TGTGCCAGCTCACCAGGTACCGCAGGGGGCTATACGAACTTC.

In this sample, this clonotype turned up many times. The chain couples TRBV7-9 to TRBJ2-1; 9 bases map to TRBD2. Germline V gene sequence: CDR1 SEHNR, CDR2 FQNEAQ (reference sequence). The V gene end was trimmed by 5 bases and the J gene end by 6 bases; junction bases not matched to a gene: 8. The CDR3 loop spans 15 amino acids. Here the CDR3 reads CASSPSGTSTNEQFF. The CDR3 region has the DNA TGTGCCAGCAGCCCTTCCGGGACTAGCACCAATGAGCAGTTCTTC.

There are a few counts of this clonotype. V usage is TRBV20-1 and J usage is TRBJ2-7; tentative D call: TRBD2 (6 bases). The CDR3 covers 14 residues. V lost 3 bases to trimming and J lost 2 bases, with 14 bases between them. Germline CDR1 reads DFQATT; CDR2 reads SNEGSKA (reference sequence). CDR3 residues: CSARAGRLTYEQYF. DNA for the CDR3: TGCAGTGCTAGGGCGGGAAGGCTTACCTACGAGCAGTACTTC.

The V and J genes are TRBV3-1 and TRBJ2-2; no clear D gene. CDR1 and CDR2 (germline): LGHDT, YNNKEL (reference sequence). The CDR3 contains 16 residues. The V and J ends lost 0 bases and 5 bases respectively, with 13 bases between them. The CDR3 region is CASSQDSLLNTGELFF. The CDR3 DNA is TGTGCCAGCAGCCAAGATTCACTACTAAATACCGGGGAGCTGTTTTTT.

This clonotype has a count of ten or more. The V and J genes are TRBV19 and TRBJ1-1, with D uncertain. The CDR3 has 13 amino acids. Germline V gene sequence: CDR1 LNHDA, CDR2 SQIVND (reference sequence). The V and J ends lost 9 bases and 0 bases respectively, with 11 bases between them. CDR3 region: CASHNSMNTEAFF. For the CDR3, the DNA is TGTGCCAGCCACAACAGTATGAACACTGAAGCTTTCTTT.

This clonotype was seen repeatedly, ten times or more. The chain recombines TRBV20-1 with TRBJ2-1, with TRBD2 matching over 8 bases. Germline assignment: CDR1 DFQATT and CDR2 SNEGSKA (reference sequence). CDR3 length: 14 amino acids. V was pared by 6 bases and J by 4 bases, with 8 bases of the junction left unmatched. The chain's CDR3 is CSAPLIAGYNEQFF. CDR3 DNA: TGCAGTGCCCCTTTGATAGCGGGATACAATGAGCAGTTCTTC.

In its sample, this clonotype was seen many times. The J gene is TRBJ1-6, the V gene TRBV20-1, with 8 bases matching TRBD1. Germline-derived CDR1 and CDR2 are DFQATT and SNEGSKA (reference sequence). The V gene end was trimmed by 3 bases and the J gene end by 10 bases; junction bases not matched to a gene: 5. The CDR3 runs 13 residues. The chain's CDR3 is CSARGQVESPLHF. The CDR3 DNA sequence: TGCAGTGCTAGGGGACAGGTAGAGTCACCCCTCCACTTT.

In this sample, this clonotype turned up a few times. The V gene is TRBV5-1, the J gene TRBJ2-7, with TRBD1 identical over 7 bases. The V segment lost 1 base and the J segment 3 bases; nucleotides outside the gene matches: 4. The CDR3 runs to 14 residues. Germline V gene sequence: CDR1 SGHRS, CDR2 YFSETQ. This CDR3 reads CASSLHDRDYEQYF. CDR3 DNA: TGCGCCAGCAGCTTGCATGACAGGGACTACGAGCAGTACTTC.

This clonotype was counted a few times. V and J are TRBV15 and TRBJ2-1; D call uncertain. Deletions cut 6 bases from V and 3 bases from J, with 15 bases between. There are 15 residues in the CDR3. The germline gives CDR1 LNHNV, CDR2 YYDKDF (reference sequence). This CDR3 is CATRVKGPYYNEQFF. CDR3 DNA sequence: TGTGCCACCAGGGTAAAGGGTCCCTACTACAATGAGCAGTTCTTC.

This clonotype was found many times. The gene calls are TRBV11-2 and TRBJ2-5, with D uncertain. The germline gives CDR1 SGHAT, CDR2 FQNNGV. The CDR3 totals 14 residues. Trimming shortened V by 5 bases and J by 2 bases, and 12 bases separated the two germline ends. CDR3 DNA: TGTGCCAGCAGCCCCCTGCGGTGGCAAGAGACCCAGTACTTC. Amino acid sequence: CASSPLRWQETQYF. Using reference TRBV11-2 and TRBJ2-5 for the parts outside the CDR3, the full variable domain is EAGVAQSPRYKIIEKRQSVAFWCNPISGHATLYWYQQILGQGPKLLIQFQNNGVVDDSQLPKDRFSAERLKGVDSTLKIQPAKLEDSAVYLCASSPLRWQETQYFGPGTRLLVL.

The chain carries TRBV29-1 and TRBJ2-7, with D possibly being TRBD1 or TRBD2 (7 bases each). CDR3 length equals 15 residues. CDR1 and CDR2 (germline): SQVTM, ANQGSEA. V was pared by 4 bases and J by 4 bases, with 20 bases between. This CDR3 reads CSVGGGGELGYEQYF. In DNA form, the CDR3 reads TGCAGCGTTGGGGGAGGGGGCGAACTAGGGTACGAGCAGTACTTC.

This clonotype was seen more than once but under ten times. The chain carries TRBV2 and TRBJ2-1; possibly TRBD1 or TRBD2 for D (5 bases each). The CDR3 runs 15 residues. V shed 6 bases and J shed 4 bases, with 16 bases lying between them. The V gene's germline CDR1 is SNHLY and CDR2 FYNNEI. The CDR3: CASSEGLRGYNEQFF. CDR3 DNA sequence: TGTGCCAGCAGCGAGGGGCTGCGAGGATACAATGAGCAGTTCTTC.

This clonotype was counted at least ten times. The chain is built from TRBV12-3 or TRBV12-4 and TRBJ1-6, with TRBD1 identical over 9 bases. The trim removed 5 bases at V and 10 bases at J, leaving 9 bases unmatched. The CDR3 covers 15 residues. The CDR3 nucleotides are TGTGCCAGCAGTCTACAGGGGGCGGCGAGGTCACCCCTCCACTTT. Its protein product is CASSLQGAARSPLHF.

As for this clonotype: An end of the junction differs from the germline gene, which may be a read error. The V and J genes are TRBV7-3 and TRBJ1-1; perhaps TRBD1 as D (6 bases). The CDR3 length is 13 residues. The germline CDR1 and CDR2 sequences are SGHTA and FQGTGA. CDR3: CARSVGTFQKLTF. The DNA of the CDR3 is TGTGCCAGGTCCGTAGGGACATTCCAGAAGCTTACCTTT.